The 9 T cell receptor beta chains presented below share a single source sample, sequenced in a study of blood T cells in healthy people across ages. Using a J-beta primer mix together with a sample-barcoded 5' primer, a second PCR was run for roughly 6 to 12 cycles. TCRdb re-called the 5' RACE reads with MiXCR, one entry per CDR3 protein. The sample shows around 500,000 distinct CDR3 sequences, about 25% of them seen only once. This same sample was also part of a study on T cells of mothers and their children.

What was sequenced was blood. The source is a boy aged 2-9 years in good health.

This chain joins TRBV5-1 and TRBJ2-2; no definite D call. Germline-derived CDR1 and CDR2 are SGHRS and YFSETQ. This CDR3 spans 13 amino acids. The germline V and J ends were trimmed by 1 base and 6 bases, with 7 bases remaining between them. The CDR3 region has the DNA TGCGCCAGCAGCTTGAGGGTGGCCGGGGAGCTGTTTTTT. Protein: CASSLRVAGELFF.

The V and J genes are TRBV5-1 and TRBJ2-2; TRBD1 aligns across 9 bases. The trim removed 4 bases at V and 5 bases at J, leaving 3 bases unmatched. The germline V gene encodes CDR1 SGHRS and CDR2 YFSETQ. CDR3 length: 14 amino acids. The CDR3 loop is CASSGQGTTGELFF. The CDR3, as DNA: TGCGCCAGCAGCGGACAGGGGACGACCGGGGAGCTGTTTTTT.

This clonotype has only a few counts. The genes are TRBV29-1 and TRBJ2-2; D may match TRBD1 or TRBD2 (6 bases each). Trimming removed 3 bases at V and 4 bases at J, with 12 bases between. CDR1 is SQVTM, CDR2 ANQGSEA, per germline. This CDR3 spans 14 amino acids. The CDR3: CSVDRGESTGELFF. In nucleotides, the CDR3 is TGCAGCGTTGATAGGGGGGAATCCACCGGGGAGCTGTTTTTT.

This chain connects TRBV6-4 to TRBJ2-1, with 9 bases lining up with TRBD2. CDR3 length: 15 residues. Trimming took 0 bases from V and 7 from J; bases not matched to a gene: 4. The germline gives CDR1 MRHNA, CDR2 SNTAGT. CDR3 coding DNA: TGTGCCAGCAGTGACTCGGCGGGGGGGCAGAATGAGCAGTTCTTC. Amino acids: CASSDSAGGQNEQFF.

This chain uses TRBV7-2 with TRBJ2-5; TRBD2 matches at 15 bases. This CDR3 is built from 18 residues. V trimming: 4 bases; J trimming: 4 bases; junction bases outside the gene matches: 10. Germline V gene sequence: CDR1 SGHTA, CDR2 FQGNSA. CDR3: CASSSWTSGRELGETQYF. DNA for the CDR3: TGTGCCAGCAGCTCCTGGACTAGCGGGAGGGAGTTAGGAGAGACCCAGTACTTC.

The CDR3 DNA reads TGTGCCAGCAGTTTGGCGTGGGGGTACGTCCAAGAGACCCAGTACTTC. This encodes CASSLAWGYVQETQYF. This rearrangement joins TRBV12-3 or TRBV12-4 to TRBJ2-5, with D perhaps TRBD1 or TRBD2 (5 bases each). V lost 3 bases, J lost 1 base, and 15 bases lay in between. The CDR3 covers 16 residues.

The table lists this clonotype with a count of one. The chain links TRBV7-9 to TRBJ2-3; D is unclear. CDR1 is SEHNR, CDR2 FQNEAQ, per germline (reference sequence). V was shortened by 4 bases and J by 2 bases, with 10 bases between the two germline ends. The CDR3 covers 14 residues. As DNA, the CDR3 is TGTGCCAGCAGCTACGGCGATTTCACAGATACGCAGTATTTT. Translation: CASSYGDFTDTQYF.

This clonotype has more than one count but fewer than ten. The CDR3 DNA sequence: TGCAGCGTTCTCGACAGGGGGCTAGCGGGGGCCAACGTCCTGACTTTC. It translates to CSVLDRGLAGANVLTF. This rearrangement joins TRBV29-1 to TRBJ2-6; TRBD1 aligns across 10 bases. After removal of 5 bases from V and 4 bases from J, the junction contained 8 bases not matched to a gene. The germline CDR1 and CDR2 sequences are SQVTM and ANQGSEA. The CDR3 has 16 residues.

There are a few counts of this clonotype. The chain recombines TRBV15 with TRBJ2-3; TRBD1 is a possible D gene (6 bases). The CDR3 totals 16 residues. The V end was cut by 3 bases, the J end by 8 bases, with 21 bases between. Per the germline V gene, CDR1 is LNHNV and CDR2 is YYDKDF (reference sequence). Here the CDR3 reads CATSRNREGALGTQYF. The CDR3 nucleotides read TGTGCCACCAGCAGGAACAGGGAAGGGGCACTGGGTACGCAGTATTTT.